The rows below give T cell receptor beta chains drawn from one sample of a study of CD4 T cells in relation to SARS-CoV-2 and coronaviruses. These receptors are not linked to any known antigen. TCRdb keeps only in-frame clones here, not all; method: immunoSEQ multiplex PCR. This table holds about 35,000 clones, under 85% found once. Sequencing was carried out using memory CD4+ T cells from PBMCs, cultured in vitro. The source of these receptors is an adult with COVID-19. CDR3s include the opening cysteine and the closing phenylalanine or tryptophan. Each record gives: CDR3 DNA, CDR3 protein, V gene, D gene, clone size, J gene. The D gene is left open where the match is weak. The size entry is marked missing in some rows and otherwise reads once, few, many or a size class.

CDR3 DNA: TGTGCCAGCAGCCCCGGGACTAGCGGGAGGGGCCCCTACAATGAGCAGTTCTTC; CDR3 protein: CASSPGTSGRGPYNEQFF; V gene: TRBV6-2/TRBV6-3; D gene: TRBD2; clone size: NA; J gene: TRBJ2-1
CDR3 DNA: TGTGCCTCCGGAGGGACGAACTACGAGCAGTACTTC; CDR3 protein: CASGGTNYEQYF; V gene: TRBV9; D gene: NA; clone size: NA; J gene: TRBJ2-7
CDR3 DNA: TGTGCCAGCAGCTTCTTAGGGATTAACGATTCACCCCTCCACTTT; CDR3 protein: CASSFLGINDSPLHF; V gene: TRBV5-6; D gene: NA; clone size: few; J gene: TRBJ1-6
CDR3 DNA: TGTGCTAGCAGCCCCCAGAACACCGGGGAGCTGTTTTTT; CDR3 protein: CASSPQNTGELFF; V gene: TRBV7-7; D gene: NA; clone size: NA; J gene: TRBJ2-2
CDR3 DNA: TGTGCCAGCCCACCAAAACACAAGGGCGATACGCAGTATTTT; CDR3 protein: CASPPKHKGDTQYF; V gene: TRBV7-8; D gene: NA; clone size: NA; J gene: TRBJ2-3
CDR3 DNA: TGTGCCAGCAGCTTAGGGGGAGGAACCGAAAAACTGTTTTTT; CDR3 protein: CASSLGGGTEKLFF; V gene: TRBV11-2; D gene: NA; clone size: NA; J gene: TRBJ1-4
CDR3 DNA: TGTGCCAGCAGCTCGACAGGGGTAAAAAACATTCAGTACTTC; CDR3 protein: CASSSTGVKNIQYF; V gene: TRBV11-2; D gene: TRBD1; clone size: few; J gene: TRBJ2-4
CDR3 DNA: TGTGCCAGCAGCCAAGGGGGGGTTTCACCCCTCCACTTT; CDR3 protein: CASSQGGVSPLHF; V gene: TRBV3-1/TRBV3-2; D gene: NA; clone size: NA; J gene: TRBJ1-6
CDR3 DNA: TGTGCCTGGAGTGTAGGGACTCAAGAGACCCAGTACTTC; CDR3 protein: CAWSVGTQETQYF; V gene: TRBV30; D gene: NA; clone size: NA; J gene: TRBJ2-5
CDR3 DNA: TGTGCCAGCTCATCCGACCCAGGACCTGGAAACACCATATATTTT; CDR3 protein: CASSSDPGPGNTIYF; V gene: TRBV18; D gene: NA; clone size: NA; J gene: TRBJ1-3
CDR3 DNA: TGTGCCAGCAGTCCGATCGAGACCCAGTACTTC; CDR3 protein: CASSPIETQYF; V gene: TRBV2; D gene: NA; clone size: NA; J gene: TRBJ2-5
CDR3 DNA: TGTGCCAGTAGTATAGGGATACTAGCTCCCTACAATGAGCAGTTCTTC; CDR3 protein: CASSIGILAPYNEQFF; V gene: TRBV19; D gene: NA; clone size: NA; J gene: TRBJ2-1
CDR3 DNA: TGTGCCAGCAGCGTAGGAGGACAGGCAAATGAGCAGTTCTTC; CDR3 protein: CASSVGGQANEQFF; V gene: TRBV9; D gene: TRBD1; clone size: NA; J gene: TRBJ2-1
CDR3 DNA: TGCGCCAGCAGCTTAGAAGGGCTTAACTATGGCTACACCTTC; CDR3 protein: CASSLEGLNYGYTF; V gene: TRBV5-1; D gene: NA; clone size: NA; J gene: TRBJ1-2
CDR3 DNA: TGTGCCAGTCATAGCTCCTACGAGCAGTACTTC; CDR3 protein: CASHSSYEQYF; V gene: TRBV28; D gene: NA; clone size: once; J gene: TRBJ2-7
CDR3 DNA: TGTGCCAGTAGAAGAGATGGGGGCAGCAATCAGCCCCAGCATTTT; CDR3 protein: CASRRDGGSNQPQHF; V gene: TRBV19; D gene: NA; clone size: NA; J gene: TRBJ1-5
CDR3 DNA: TGTGCCAGTAGTAGGGGAGGCGAGGGGGATCGAGAGACCCAGTACTTC; CDR3 protein: CASSRGGEGDRETQYF; V gene: TRBV19; D gene: NA; clone size: NA; J gene: TRBJ2-5
CDR3 DNA: TGTGCCAGCAGCTTAGCCGGGGAATCCACAGATACGCAGTATTTT; CDR3 protein: CASSLAGESTDTQYF; V gene: TRBV7-9; D gene: NA; clone size: NA; J gene: TRBJ2-3
CDR3 DNA: TGTGCCAGCAGCCAACACCGCACCCGGGACAGGGGTACCCCTAACTATGGCTACACCTTC; CDR3 protein: CASSQHRTRDRGTPNYGYTF; V gene: TRBV3-1/TRBV3-2; D gene: TRBD1; clone size: NA; J gene: TRBJ1-2
CDR3 DNA: TGTGCCAGTAGTATAGATTACAGGGGGCGGGAGACCCAGTACTTC; CDR3 protein: CASSIDYRGRETQYF; V gene: TRBV19; D gene: TRBD1; clone size: once; J gene: TRBJ2-5
CDR3 DNA: TGTGCCAGCAGCTTGGCTGGGGGGAGCAATCAGCCCCAGCATTTT; CDR3 protein: CASSLAGGSNQPQHF; V gene: TRBV5-6; D gene: NA; clone size: once; J gene: TRBJ1-5
CDR3 DNA: TGTGCCAGCAGCGCCAGGCCCGGGGTGAACACTGAAGCTTTCTTT; CDR3 protein: CASSARPGVNTEAFF; V gene: TRBV9; D gene: NA; clone size: NA; J gene: TRBJ1-1
CDR3 DNA: TGTGCCAGCAGCTACCACAATCAGCCCCAGCATTTT; CDR3 protein: CASSYHNQPQHF; V gene: TRBV5-6; D gene: NA; clone size: once; J gene: TRBJ1-5
CDR3 DNA: TGCGCCAGGTCCCCCCTGACTAGCCTAGATACGCAGTATTTT; CDR3 protein: CARSPLTSLDTQYF; V gene: TRBV10-1; D gene: TRBD2; clone size: few; J gene: TRBJ2-3
CDR3 DNA: TGTGCCATCAGTGCGAGCGGGAGATTGTGGGAGCAGTACTTC; CDR3 protein: CAISASGRLWEQYF; V gene: TRBV10-3; D gene: TRBD2; clone size: NA; J gene: TRBJ2-7
CDR3 DNA: TGTGCCAGCAGTTCCCCCAGGACTAGCGGGAGTCACTACAATGAGCAGTTCTTC; CDR3 protein: CASSSPRTSGSHYNEQFF; V gene: TRBV7-9; D gene: TRBD2; clone size: NA; J gene: TRBJ2-1
CDR3 DNA: TGTGCCAGCAGTTTGACATTACTCGAGCAGTACTTC; CDR3 protein: CASSLTLLEQYF; V gene: TRBV28; D gene: NA; clone size: NA; J gene: TRBJ2-7
CDR3 DNA: TGTGCCAGCAGCGGACAGGGGATCGACGAGCAGTACTTC; CDR3 protein: CASSGQGIDEQYF; V gene: TRBV2; D gene: TRBD1; clone size: NA; J gene: TRBJ2-7
CDR3 DNA: TGTGCCAGCAGTTGGGGCAGACCTACCGGGGAGCTGTTTTTT; CDR3 protein: CASSWGRPTGELFF; V gene: TRBV6-2/TRBV6-3; D gene: NA; clone size: few; J gene: TRBJ2-2
CDR3 DNA: TGTGCCAGCAGCTTTCAGGGGAATTCACCCCTCCACTTT; CDR3 protein: CASSFQGNSPLHF; V gene: TRBV5-4; D gene: NA; clone size: NA; J gene: TRBJ1-6
CDR3 DNA: TGTGCCAGCAGCTTACAGGGGCTCGGGGCAGTAGCTGAAGCTTTCTTT; CDR3 protein: CASSLQGLGAVAEAFF; V gene: TRBV7-9; D gene: NA; clone size: NA; J gene: TRBJ1-1